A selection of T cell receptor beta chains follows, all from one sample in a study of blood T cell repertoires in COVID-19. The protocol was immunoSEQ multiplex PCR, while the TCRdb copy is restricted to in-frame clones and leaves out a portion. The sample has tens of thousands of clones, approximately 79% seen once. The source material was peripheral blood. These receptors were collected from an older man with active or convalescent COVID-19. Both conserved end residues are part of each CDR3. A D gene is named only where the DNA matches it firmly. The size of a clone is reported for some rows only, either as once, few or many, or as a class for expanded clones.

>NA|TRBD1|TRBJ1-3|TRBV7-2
CASSPQGARGNTIYF
TGTGCCAGCAGCCCGCAGGGGGCGCGTGGAAACACCATATATTTT
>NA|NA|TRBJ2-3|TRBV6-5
CASSPSASTDTQYF
TGTGCCAGCAGTCCGAGCGCTAGCACAGATACGCAGTATTTT
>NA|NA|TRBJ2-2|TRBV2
CAGSLRGTGELFF
TGTGCCGGCAGCCTGAGGGGGACCGGGGAGCTGTTTTTT
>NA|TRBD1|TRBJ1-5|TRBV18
CASSPGTGMNQPQHF
TGTGCCAGCTCACCAGGGACAGGGATGAATCAGCCCCAGCATTTT
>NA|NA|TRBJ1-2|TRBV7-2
CASSPYSQANYGYTF
TGTGCCAGCAGCCCCTATTCCCAGGCTAACTATGGCTACACCTTC
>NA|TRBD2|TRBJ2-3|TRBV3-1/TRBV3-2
CASSLRTSGTDTQYF
TGTGCCAGCAGCCTCAGGACTAGCGGCACAGATACGCAGTATTTT
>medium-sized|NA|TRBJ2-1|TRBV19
CASSRSESSYNEQFF
TGTGCCAGTAGTAGGAGTGAGAGCTCCTACAATGAGCAGTTCTTC
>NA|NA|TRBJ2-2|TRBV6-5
CASSPIRRGMFF
TGTGCCAGCAGCCCCATTCGCCGGGGGATGTTTTTT
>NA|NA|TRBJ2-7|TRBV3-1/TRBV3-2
CASSQMKQGTYEQYF
TGTGCCAGCAGCCAAATGAAACAGGGTACCTACGAGCAGTACTTC
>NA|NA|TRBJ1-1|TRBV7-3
CASSLDGQGMNTEAFF
TGTGCCAGCAGCTTAGACGGGCAGGGAATGAACACTGAAGCTTTCTTT
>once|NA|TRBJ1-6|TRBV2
CASSVEGRAPLHF
TGTGCCAGCAGTGTGGAGGGGAGGGCTCCCCTCCACTTT
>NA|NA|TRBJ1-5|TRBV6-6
CASSRTGGAGQPQHF
TGTGCCAGCAGCCGAACGGGGGGAGCGGGTCAGCCCCAGCATTTT
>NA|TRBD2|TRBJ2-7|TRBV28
CASSPVGTSGISYEQYF
TGTGCCAGCAGTCCGGTAGGGACTAGCGGGATCTCCTACGAGCAGTACTTC
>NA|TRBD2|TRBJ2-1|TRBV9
CASSVAPAGGGYNEQFF
TGTGCCAGCAGCGTAGCGCCAGCGGGGGGTGGTTACAATGAGCAGTTCTTC
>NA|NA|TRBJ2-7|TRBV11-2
CASSLEAGNYEQYF
TGTGCCAGCAGCTTAGAGGCAGGAAACTACGAGCAGTACTTC
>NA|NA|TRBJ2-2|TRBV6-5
CASSYSTQGNSGELFF
TGTGCCAGCAGTTACTCGACCCAGGGAAATTCCGGGGAGCTGTTTTTT
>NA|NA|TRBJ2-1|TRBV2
CAVRAGPSSYNEQFF
TGTGCCGTCAGGGCCGGGCCGAGCTCCTACAATGAGCAGTTCTTC
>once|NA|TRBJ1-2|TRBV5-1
CASSFGGSGYTF
TGCGCCAGCAGCTTCGGGGGTAGCGGCTACACCTTC
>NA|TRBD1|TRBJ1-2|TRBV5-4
CASSLAFPGGHGYTF
TGTGCCAGCAGCTTGGCCTTTCCAGGGGGCCATGGCTACACCTTC
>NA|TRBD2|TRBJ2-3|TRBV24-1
CATSSGGTNTQYF
TGTGCCACCTCTAGCGGGGGTACAAATACGCAGTATTTT
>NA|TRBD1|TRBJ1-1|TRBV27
CASSEPGGITEAFF
TGTGCCAGCAGTGAACCAGGGGGTATAACTGAAGCTTTCTTT
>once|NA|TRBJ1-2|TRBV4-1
CASSQAGGADGYTF
TGCGCCAGCAGCCAAGCCGGGGGGGCGGATGGCTACACCTTC